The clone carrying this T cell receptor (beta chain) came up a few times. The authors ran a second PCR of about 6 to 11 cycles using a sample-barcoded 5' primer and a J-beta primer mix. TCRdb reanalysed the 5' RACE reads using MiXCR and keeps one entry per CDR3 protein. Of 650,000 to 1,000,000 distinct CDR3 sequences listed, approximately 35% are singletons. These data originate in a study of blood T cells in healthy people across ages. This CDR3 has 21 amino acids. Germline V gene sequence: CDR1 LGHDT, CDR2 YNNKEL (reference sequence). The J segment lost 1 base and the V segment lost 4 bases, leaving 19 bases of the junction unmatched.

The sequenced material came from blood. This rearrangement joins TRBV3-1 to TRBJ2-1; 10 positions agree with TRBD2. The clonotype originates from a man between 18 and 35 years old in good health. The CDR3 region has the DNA TGTGCCAGCAGCCGAGGTGCAGCGGGGGGGCCGATATTCCGATCCTACAATGAGCAGTTCTTC. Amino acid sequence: CASSRGAAGGPIFRSYNEQFF.